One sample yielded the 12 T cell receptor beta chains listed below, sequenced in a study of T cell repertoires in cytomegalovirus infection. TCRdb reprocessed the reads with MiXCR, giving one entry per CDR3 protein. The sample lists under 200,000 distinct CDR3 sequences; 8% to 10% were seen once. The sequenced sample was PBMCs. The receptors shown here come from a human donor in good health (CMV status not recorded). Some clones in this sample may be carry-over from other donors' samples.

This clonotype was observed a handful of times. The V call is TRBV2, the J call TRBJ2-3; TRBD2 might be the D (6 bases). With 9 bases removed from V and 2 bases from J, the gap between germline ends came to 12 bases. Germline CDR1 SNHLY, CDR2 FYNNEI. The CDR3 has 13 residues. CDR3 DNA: TGTGCCAGTGGCGGAGGGTTCACAGATACGCAGTATTTT. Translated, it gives CASGGGFTDTQYF.

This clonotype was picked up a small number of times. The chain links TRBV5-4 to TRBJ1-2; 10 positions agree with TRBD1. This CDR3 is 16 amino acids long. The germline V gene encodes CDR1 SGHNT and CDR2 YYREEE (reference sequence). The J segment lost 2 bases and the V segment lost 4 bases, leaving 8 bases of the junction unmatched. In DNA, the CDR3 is TGTGCCAGCAGCCCACCCGGGACAGGGGCAAACTATGGCTACACCTTC. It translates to CASSPPGTGANYGYTF.

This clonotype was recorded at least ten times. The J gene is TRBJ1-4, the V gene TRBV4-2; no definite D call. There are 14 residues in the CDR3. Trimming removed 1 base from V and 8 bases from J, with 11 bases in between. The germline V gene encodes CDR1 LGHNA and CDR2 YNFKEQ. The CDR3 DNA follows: TGTGCCAGCAGCCAAGGGGTGGCGAACGAAAAACTGTTTTTT. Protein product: CASSQGVANEKLFF.

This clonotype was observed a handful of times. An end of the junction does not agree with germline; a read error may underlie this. The CDR3 sequence is CASSPGTSGIIETQYF. CDR3 nucleotide sequence: TGTGCTAGCAGTCCCGGGACTAGCGGGATCATAGAGACCCAGTACTTC. The rearrangement uses TRBV7-7 and TRBJ2-5, with 13 bases aligning to TRBD2. Per the germline V gene, CDR1 is SSHAT and CDR2 is FNYEAQ (reference sequence). CDR3 size: 16 residues.

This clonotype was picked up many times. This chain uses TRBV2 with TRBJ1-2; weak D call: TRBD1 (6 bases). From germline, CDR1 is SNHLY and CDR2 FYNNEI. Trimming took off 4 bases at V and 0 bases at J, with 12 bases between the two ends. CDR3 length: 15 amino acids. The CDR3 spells CASSVEGTTNYGYTF. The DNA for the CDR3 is TGTGCCAGCAGTGTTGAGGGGACAACTAACTATGGCTACACCTTC.

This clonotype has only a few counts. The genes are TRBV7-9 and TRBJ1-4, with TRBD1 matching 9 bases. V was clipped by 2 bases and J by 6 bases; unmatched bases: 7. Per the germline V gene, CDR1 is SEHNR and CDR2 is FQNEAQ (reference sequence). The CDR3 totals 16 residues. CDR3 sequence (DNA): TGTGCCAGCAGCTTAAATGTTGGACAGGGGTATGAAAAACTGTTTTTT. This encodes CASSLNVGQGYEKLFF.

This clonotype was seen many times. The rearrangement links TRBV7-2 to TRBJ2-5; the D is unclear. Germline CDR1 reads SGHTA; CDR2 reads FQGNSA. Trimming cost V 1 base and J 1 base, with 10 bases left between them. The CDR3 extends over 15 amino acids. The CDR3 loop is CASSLGSPPQETQYF. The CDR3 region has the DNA TGTGCCAGCAGCTTAGGTTCCCCGCCCCAAGAGACCCAGTACTTC. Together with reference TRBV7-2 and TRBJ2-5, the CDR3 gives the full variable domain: GAGVSQSPSNKVTEKGKDVELRCDPISGHTALYWYRQSLGQGLEFLIYFQGNSAPDKSGLPSDRFSAERTGGSVSTLTIQRTQQEDSAVYLCASSLGSPPQETQYFGPGTRLLVL.

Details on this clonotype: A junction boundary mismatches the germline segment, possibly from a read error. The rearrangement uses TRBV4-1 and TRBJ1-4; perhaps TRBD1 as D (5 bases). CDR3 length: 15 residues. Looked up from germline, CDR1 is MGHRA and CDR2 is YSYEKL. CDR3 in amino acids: CASSQNRNDNEKLFF. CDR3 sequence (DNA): TGTGCCAGCAGCCAAAACAGGAACGATAATGAAAAACTGTTTTTT.

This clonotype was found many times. CDR3 DNA sequence: TGTGCCAGTAGTATCGGACGGGACAGGGGTTTAGCTTTCTTT. Its protein product is CASSIGRDRGLAFF. V gene TRBV19 combines with J gene TRBJ1-1; 10 bases are a match to TRBD1. Per germline, CDR1 LNHDA and CDR2 SQIVND (reference sequence). The V gene end was trimmed by 3 bases and the J gene end by 10 bases; junction bases not matched to a gene: 8. CDR3 size: 14 residues.

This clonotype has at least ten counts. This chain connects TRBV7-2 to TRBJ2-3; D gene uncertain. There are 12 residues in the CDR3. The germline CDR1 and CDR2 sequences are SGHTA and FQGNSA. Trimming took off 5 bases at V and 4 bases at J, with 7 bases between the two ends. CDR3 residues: CASSRDPDTQYF. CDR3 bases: TGTGCCAGCAGCCGAGACCCAGATACGCAGTATTTT. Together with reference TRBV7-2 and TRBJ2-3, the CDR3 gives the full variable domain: GAGVSQSPSNKVTEKGKDVELRCDPISGHTALYWYRQSLGQGLEFLIYFQGNSAPDKSGLPSDRFSAERTGGSVSTLTIQRTQQEDSAVYLCASSRDPDTQYFGPGTRLTVL.

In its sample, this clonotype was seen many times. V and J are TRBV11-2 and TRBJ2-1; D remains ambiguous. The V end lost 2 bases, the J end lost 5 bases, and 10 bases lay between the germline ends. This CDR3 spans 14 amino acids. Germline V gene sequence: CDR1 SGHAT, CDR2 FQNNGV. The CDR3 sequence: CASSLRLVNNEQFF. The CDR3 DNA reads TGTGCCAGCAGCTTACGGCTAGTAAACAATGAGCAGTTCTTC.

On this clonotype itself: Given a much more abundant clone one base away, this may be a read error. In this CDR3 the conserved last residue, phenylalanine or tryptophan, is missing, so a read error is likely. CDR3 sequence (DNA): TGTGCCAGCATCGACCCTAGGACTAGCGGTTTACAGGATGAGCAGTTCTAC. This encodes CASIDPRTSGLQDEQFY. The V and J genes are TRBV6-2 or TRBV6-3 and TRBJ2-1; 10 positions agree with TRBD2. The germline V gene has CDR1 MNHEY and CDR2 SVGEGT. The CDR3 consists of 17 residues. Trimming at V came to 7 bases and at J to 8 bases, leaving 17 bases not matched to a gene.